This T cell receptor beta chain was identified in a study of blood T cell repertoires in COVID-19. Per the study methods: Reference gene primer amplification gave estimated nucleated cell counts. Some clones are missing from TCRdb's copy, which holds only in-frame ones; the method was immunoSEQ multiplex PCR. D and trimming were read from the DNA, whereas the V and J calls and clone size are those reported in that table. The data show 140,000 to 150,000 clones, around 77% seen once. Germline V lookup: CDR1 MNHEY, CDR2 SMNVEV (reference sequence). CDR3 size: 17 residues. The junction had 9 bases not matched to a gene; V was cut back by 2 bases and J by 4 bases.

This TCR was sampled from a man aged 45-60 years with active or convalescent COVID-19. The chain couples TRBV27 to TRBJ2-2; TRBD2 matches 8 bases. The sequencing sample was made of peripheral blood. CDR3 sequence: CASSLGWRAGGTGELFF. DNA for the CDR3: TGTGCCAGCAGTTTAGGTTGGAGGGCGGGGGGCACCGGGGAGCTGTTTTTT.